This is a list of T cell receptor beta chains from one sample in a study of Ad26.COV2.S vaccination and SARS-CoV-2 variants. Some clones are missing from TCRdb's copy, which holds only in-frame ones; the method was immunoSEQ multiplex PCR. Of 350,000 to 450,000 clones in the sample, 89% are singletons; the top ten hold over 1.5%. The sequenced sample was peripheral blood, obtained in a trial of Ad26.COV2.S vaccine versus placebo. Every receptor here comes from a person between 18 and 65 years old who received the Ad26.COV2.S COVID-19 vaccine or a placebo. CDR3s include the opening cysteine and the closing phenylalanine or tryptophan. D genes are given only for firm matches. The size field is filled for only some rows; it gives once, few, many or a size class.

TRBJ1-2 | TRBV29-1 | few | NA | TGCAGCGTTGAAGATGGGCAGGGAACCTATGGCTACACCTTC | CSVEDGQGTYGYTF
TRBJ2-2 | TRBV11-2 | NA | NA | TGTGCCAGCAGCTTAGTATTTCGCAGCACCGGGGAGCTGTTTTTT | CASSLVFRSTGELFF
TRBJ1-2 | TRBV19 | NA | TRBD1 | TGTGCCAGTAGTATTAGTCAGGGGGGGATTGATGGCTACACCTTC | CASSISQGGIDGYTF
TRBJ2-7 | TRBV7-9 | NA | TRBD2 | TGTGCCAGCAGCTCTTGGACTAGCGGCTACGAGCAGTACTTC | CASSSWTSGYEQYF
TRBJ1-5 | TRBV19 | NA | NA | TGTGCCAGTAGTATAATGAAAGGGAGCAATCAGCCCCAGCATTTT | CASSIMKGSNQPQHF
TRBJ1-1 | TRBV27 | NA | TRBD1 | TGTGCCAGCAGTCCGCTCCGGGACAGGGGGATCGGCACTGAAGCTTTCTTT | CASSPLRDRGIGTEAFF
TRBJ2-3 | TRBV19 | NA | NA | TGTGCCAGTACCGCCCTAGGTGCTAGCACAGATACGCAGTATTTT | CASTALGASTDTQYF
TRBJ2-7 | TRBV27 | NA | TRBD2 | TGTGCCAGCAGGGGACTAGCGGGAGTGGGGATCTACGAGCAGTACTTC | CASRGLAGVGIYEQYF
TRBJ2-1 | TRBV6-6 | NA | TRBD2 | TGTGCCAGCAGACAAACCGGACTAGCGGGAGGGAATGAGCAGTTCTTC | CASRQTGLAGGNEQFF
TRBJ2-2 | TRBV10-2 | once | TRBD2 | TGCGCCAGCAGTGTCTTTAGCGGGAGCCGGACCGGGGAGCTGTTTTTT | CASSVFSGSRTGELFF
TRBJ2-3 | TRBV7-6 | NA | NA | TGTGCCAGCAGCTTACAAGGCTTCAGTTTCACAGATACGCAGTATTTT | CASSLQGFSFTDTQYF
TRBJ2-1 | TRBV10-3 | NA | NA | TGTGCCATCAGTGAGTCTTGGGCAGGGGTCTACAATGAGCAGTTCTTC | CAISESWAGVYNEQFF
TRBJ2-7 | TRBV30 | NA | NA | TGTGCCTGTGGGGACCGGCGGAGCGAGCAGTACTTC | CACGDRRSEQYF
TRBJ2-1 | TRBV5-6 | NA | TRBD2 | TGTGCCAGCAGCGAGGCGGGACTACCATACAATGAGCAGTTCTTC | CASSEAGLPYNEQFF
TRBJ2-1 | TRBV4-3 | NA | TRBD2 | TGCGCCAGCAGCCAAGATCGAAGGACTAGCGGGCAGTTCTTC | CASSQDRRTSGQFF
TRBJ2-5 | TRBV7-9 | once | NA | TGTGCCAGCAGCCCCGACGGAGGCCGTACGACCCAGTACTTC | CASSPDGGRTTQYF
TRBJ2-1 | TRBV7-2 | NA | NA | TGTGCCAGCAGCTTAGGTACTGTCGGGGAGCAGTTCTTC | CASSLGTVGEQFF
TRBJ1-4 | TRBV5-1 | NA | TRBD1 | TGCGCCAGCAGACCCCGACAGGGCACTCAAGAAAAACTGTTTTTT | CASRPRQGTQEKLFF
TRBJ2-1 | TRBV5-6 | NA | TRBD2 | TGTGCCAGCAGCTCGAGCGGGAGGGCCATCAATGAGCAGTTCTTC | CASSSSGRAINEQFF
TRBJ2-7 | TRBV29-1 | NA | NA | TGCAGCGTTGGAATCTCCTCAGGAGAATACGAGCAGTACTTC | CSVGISSGEYEQYF
TRBJ2-1 | TRBV27 | once | NA | TGTGCCAGCAGCTACTACCGAGACAACAATGAGCAGTTCTTC | CASSYYRDNNEQFF
TRBJ2-7 | TRBV10-3 | once | NA | TGTGCCGCAGGGGCAGCGGCAGATTACGAGCAGTACTTC | CAAGAAADYEQYF
TRBJ2-7 | TRBV30 | once | TRBD1 | TGTGCCTGGAGCCTGGGACAGGGGGAATACGAGCAGTACTTC | CAWSLGQGEYEQYF
TRBJ2-1 | TRBV4-1 | NA | TRBD1 | TGCGCCAGCAGCCAGGACCGGGACAGGGTGAACAATGAGCAGTTCTTC | CASSQDRDRVNNEQFF
TRBJ2-1 | TRBV18 | NA | TRBD2 | TGTGCCAGCTCACCCGGGACTAGCGGGAGGGATGAGCAGTTCTTC | CASSPGTSGRDEQFF
TRBJ2-3 | TRBV5-4 | NA | NA | TGTGCCAGCAGCTTGGACCCCCGCTCGGCAGATACGCAGTATTTT | CASSLDPRSADTQYF
TRBJ1-2 | TRBV4-2 | NA | TRBD1 | TGTGCCAGCAGCCAAGATCGGACAGGCGAGGGTGGCTACACCTTC | CASSQDRTGEGGYTF
TRBJ1-2 | TRBV19 | NA | TRBD1 | TGTGCCAGTAGTATTGGGACAGGGCGCGCGATTAACTATGGCTACACCTTC | CASSIGTGRAINYGYTF
TRBJ2-1 | TRBV4-3 | NA | TRBD2 | TGCGCCAGCAGCCAAGCGGCGGGAGTATCATACAATGAGCAGTTCTTC | CASSQAAGVSYNEQFF
TRBJ2-2 | TRBV10-1 | NA | NA | TGCGCCAGCAGTGAGGCTGTCACCGGGGAGCTGTTTTTT | CASSEAVTGELFF
TRBJ2-1 | TRBV7-9 | NA | TRBD2 | TGTGCCAGCAGCCCGCGGCTAGGGACTAGCGGGAGTTATGAGCAGTTCTTC | CASSPRLGTSGSYEQFF
TRBJ2-2 | TRBV29-1 | NA | TRBD1 | TGCAGCGTTTCTTACAGGGGGCGATTCACCGGGGAGCTGTTTTTT | CSVSYRGRFTGELFF
TRBJ1-1 | TRBV6-2/TRBV6-3 | NA | NA | TGTGCCAGCAGTTTTACAGGCAAGGGCACTGAAGCTTTCTTT | CASSFTGKGTEAFF
TRBJ1-4 | TRBV30 | NA | NA | TGTGCCTGGAGCGGGGTGAGGAATGAAAAACTGTTTTTT | CAWSGVRNEKLFF
TRBJ2-3 | TRBV27 | NA | TRBD2 | TGTGCCAGCAGTCTCCTTCCGGGAGGGAGGCGAGATACGCAGTATTTT | CASSLLPGGRRDTQYF
TRBJ2-7 | TRBV2 | NA | TRBD1 | TGTGCCAGCAGTCGGACAGGGGGGAGCTACGAGCAGTACTTC | CASSRTGGSYEQYF
TRBJ1-5 | TRBV10-2 | NA | NA | TGCGCCAGCAGTGAGTTTAGCCGAGGACGCAATCAGCCCCAGCATTTT | CASSEFSRGRNQPQHF
TRBJ2-1 | TRBV5-1 | NA | TRBD2 | TGCGCCAGCAGCTCATCGCTAGCGGGAGGCCCCAATGAGCAGTTCTTC | CASSSSLAGGPNEQFF
TRBJ2-1 | TRBV7-9 | NA | TRBD2 | TGTGCCAGCAGCCCCGGGACTAGCGGGGTCGATGAGCAGTTCTTC | CASSPGTSGVDEQFF
TRBJ2-7 | TRBV5-1 | NA | TRBD1 | TGCGCCAGCAGCTTGGCTGTGGACAGGGCGACCTACGAGCAGTACTTC | CASSLAVDRATYEQYF
TRBJ1-3 | TRBV19 | NA | TRBD1 | TGTGCCTCAAGGACAGGGGCCAACTCTGGAAACACCATATATTTT | CASRTGANSGNTIYF
TRBJ2-7 | TRBV6-5 | NA | NA | TGTGCCAGCAGACCCGACAGTATCTACGAGCAGTACTTC | CASRPDSIYEQYF
TRBJ2-3 | TRBV24-1 | NA | TRBD2 | TGTGCCACCAGGAGAAGCGGGAGTGCAGATACGCAGTATTTT | CATRRSGSADTQYF
TRBJ2-7 | TRBV6-2/TRBV6-3 | NA | NA | TGTGCCAGCAGTTACTCGATAGTAGCGATATCCTACGAGCAGTACTTC | CASSYSIVAISYEQYF
TRBJ2-7 | TRBV6-6 | NA | NA | TGTGCCAGTAGGGGCAGCTCCTACGAGCAGTACTTC | CASRGSSYEQYF
TRBJ2-5 | TRBV5-1 | NA | TRBD2 | TGCGCCAGCAGCTTGGCGGGAGGTCCCCAAGAGACCCAGTACTTC | CASSLAGGPQETQYF
TRBJ2-5 | TRBV28 | NA | TRBD2 | TGTGCCAGCAGTTTTGGGTTTCGGGCTAGCGGGACCCAAGAGACCCAGTACTTC | CASSFGFRASGTQETQYF
TRBJ2-3 | TRBV4-3 | NA | NA | TGCGCCAGCAGCCTGTACAGGGCAGATACGCAGTATTTT | CASSLYRADTQYF
TRBJ2-7 | TRBV28 | NA | NA | TGTGCCAGCGCGGGGACTTTCACCTACGAGCAGTACTTC | CASAGTFTYEQYF
TRBJ2-5 | TRBV2 | NA | TRBD2 | TGTGCCAGCATTGGACTAGCTGAGACCCAGTACTTC | CASIGLAETQYF
TRBJ2-1 | TRBV6-1 | NA | TRBD2 | TGTGCCAGCAGTGTTTTTGCGGGAGGCAAGACATACAATGAGCAGTTCTTC | CASSVFAGGKTYNEQFF
TRBJ1-3 | TRBV4-1 | NA | TRBD1 | TGCGCCAGCAGCCAAGATTGGGGACAGGGGCCTGGAAACACCATATATTTT | CASSQDWGQGPGNTIYF
TRBJ1-6 | TRBV27 | NA | NA | TGTGCCAGCAGTTTATCTGGCAGGGGCAATTCACCCCTCCACTTT | CASSLSGRGNSPLHF
TRBJ2-7 | TRBV7-5 | NA | NA | TGTGTCAGAAGCTTACCGAGGGAGGACTACGAGCAGTACTTC | CVRSLPREDYEQYF
TRBJ2-5 | TRBV15 | NA | NA | TGTGCCACCAGCAGAGATAGGGAGGAGACCCAGTACTTC | CATSRDREETQYF
TRBJ2-5 | TRBV2 | once | TRBD1 | TGTGCCAGCAGGGGGACAGGCCAAGAGACCCAGTACTTC | CASRGTGQETQYF
TRBJ2-7 | TRBV7-2 | once | NA | TGTGCCAGCAGCTTAATCGCGGGGTCCTACGAGCAGTACTTC | CASSLIAGSYEQYF
TRBJ2-3 | TRBV9 | NA | NA | TGTGCCAGCAGCGTAGGGGCTAGCACAGATACGCAGTATTTT | CASSVGASTDTQYF
TRBJ2-1 | TRBV28 | once | NA | TGTGCCAGCAGTACACCTCGGGACTTCCCGAGCTCCTACAATGAGCAGTTCTTC | CASSTPRDFPSSYNEQFF